This T cell receptor beta chain emerged from a study of T cell changes during pregnancy in multiple sclerosis (dated by TCRdb to about 2019). Describing the broader study: The study examined how the T cell repertoire changed over the course of pregnancy in women with multiple sclerosis.

The library came from the immunoSEQ multiplex PCR assay. Not all clones reach the TCRdb copy of this immuneACCESS table, which keeps in-frame sequences only. Checked studies attribute under half of the gap to unresolved V genes and leave the rest unexplained. The sample contains 55,000 to 65,000 clones, 80% to 95% of them found a single time. Clones ranked in the top ten supply about 0.9% of the sample. To note about this clone: The target of this receptor is not known. Base quality data are lacking; no much larger clone is found one base away.

According to the germline V gene, CDR1 reads SGDLS and CDR2 reads YYNGEE. The CDR3 starts with the cysteine, ends with the phenylalanine, and has 14 residues. Kept here is only the CDR3 DNA, which spans 42 bases and is read in frame from base 1. Clipping removes 3 bases from V and 5 bases from J, with 3 as the unmatched junction base count. This sequence was found in a female donor with multiple sclerosis, enrolled in a pregnancy study. This receptor chain uses TRBV9 and TRBJ2-2, with 8 middle bases fitting TRBD2. The sequencing used peripheral blood, collected in the first trimester of pregnancy. The CDR3 amino acid sequence is: CASSASGGTGELFF. The bases are TGTGCCAGCAGCGCCAGCGGGGGAACCGGGGAGCTGTTTTTT.